Shown below are 21 T cell receptor beta chains from a single sample sequenced in a study of human T cells and chemical hapten exposure. Stated time point: pre-sensitization, week 0. Specified treatment: therapeutic diphenylcyclopropenone sensitization with weekly scalp DPC. TCRdb used MiXCR to reprocess the RACE reads, holding one entry per CDR3 protein. This sample yields about 80,000 distinct CDR3 sequences, of which less than 15% are seen a single time; 4.6% belongs to the top ten. This specimen was whole blood, taken in connection with sensitization to the hapten diphenylcyclopropenone (DPC). Receptor source: a woman between 50 and 59 years old with alopecia areata. Some clones in this sample may be carry-over from other donors' samples.

This rearrangement joins TRBV29-1 to TRBJ1-1; D might be TRBD1 (5 bases). Germline V gives CDR1 SQVTM, CDR2 ANQGSEA. V gave up 3 bases and J gave up 0 bases, with 8 bases separating them. The CDR3 length is 13 residues. CDR3 sequence (DNA): TGCAGCGTTGACAGGGACCTGAACACTGAAGCTTTCTTT. Protein product: CSVDRDLNTEAFF.

This clonotype has only a few counts. V is TRBV20-1 and J is TRBJ2-1, with D perhaps TRBD1 or TRBD2 (5 bases each). The CDR3 length is 14 residues. The germline CDR1 and CDR2 sequences are DFQATT and SNEGSKA (reference sequence). Trimming pared 3 bases from V and 4 bases from J, leaving 13 bases between. The CDR3 loop is CSASFIREYNEQFF. CDR3 DNA: TGCAGTGCTAGTTTTATCAGGGAGTACAATGAGCAGTTCTTC.

This clonotype was counted a few times. The chain links TRBV20-1 to TRBJ1-5, with 9 bases matching TRBD1. V lost 0 bases to trimming and J lost 3 bases; unmatched junction nucleotides: 6. The CDR3 is made up of 16 amino acids. In germline, CDR1 is DFQATT, CDR2 SNEGSKA (reference sequence). This CDR3 reads CSARDRDRAFNQPQHF. The CDR3 DNA reads as TGCAGTGCTAGAGACCGGGACAGGGCCTTCAATCAGCCCCAGCATTTT.

This clonotype appeared a few times. The chain links TRBV10-3 to TRBJ2-1, with TRBD2 matching 11 bases. Germline V gives CDR1 ENHRY, CDR2 SYGVKD. CDR3 length: 15 amino acids. Trimming took 5 bases from V and 5 from J; bases not matched to a gene: 5. CDR3 in amino acids: CAISPGTSGHNEQFF. In nucleotides, the CDR3 is TGTGCCATCAGTCCCGGGACTAGCGGCCACAATGAGCAGTTCTTC.

The rearrangement uses TRBV10-3 and TRBJ2-3; D ambiguous. The CDR3 is made up of 11 amino acids. The V end was cut by 4 bases, the J end by 4 bases, with 3 bases between. Germline V gene sequence: CDR1 ENHRY, CDR2 SYGVKD. CDR3 loop: CAISGPDTQYF. The DNA for the CDR3 is TGTGCCATCAGTGGGCCAGATACGCAGTATTTT.

J is TRBJ2-2 and V is TRBV19, with a tentative D call TRBD2 (6 bases). This CDR3 has 17 amino acids. Germline assignment: CDR1 LNHDA and CDR2 SQIVND (reference sequence). V dropped 3 bases and J dropped 0 bases, with 14 bases sitting between them. CDR3 region: CASSMKWEAANTGELFF. CDR3 sequence (DNA): TGTGCCAGTAGTATGAAATGGGAGGCGGCGAACACCGGGGAGCTGTTTTTT.

V and J are TRBV18 and TRBJ2-1; maybe TRBD2 (6 bases). The V gene's germline CDR1 is KGHSH and CDR2 LQKENI. This CDR3 comprises 14 residues. Trimming took 9 bases from V and 6 from J, leaving 18 bases between them. The CDR3 coding sequence is TGTGCCAGTTGCACTAGCTTGGGGTGCAATGAGCAGTTCTTC. It encodes CASCTSLGCNEQFF.

This clonotype was seen more than once but under ten times. The chain is built from TRBV12-3 or TRBV12-4 and TRBJ2-7; possibly TRBD1 for D (5 bases). The CDR3 totals 16 residues. Trimming left V 2 bases short and J 2 bases short, with 16 bases between. CDR3 sequence: CASSLRVRTNAYEQYF. CDR3 sequence (DNA): TGTGCCAGCAGTTTAAGGGTTCGGACAAACGCCTACGAGCAGTACTTC.

Sample share makes this clonotype medium-sized (0.01 to 0.1%). The rearrangement links TRBV7-7 to TRBJ2-5; 9 bases match TRBD1. The V segment lost 5 bases and the J segment 6 bases; nucleotides outside the gene matches: 4. The CDR3 contains 13 residues. CDR1 is SSHAT and CDR2 is FNYEAQ in the germline V gene (reference sequence). CDR3: CASSPGTGQTQYF. Written as DNA, the CDR3 is TGTGCCAGCAGCCCAGGGACAGGGCAGACCCAGTACTTC.

The chain uses TRBV3-1 and TRBJ1-1; tentatively, D is TRBD1 (6 bases). Germline CDR1 is LGHDT and CDR2 is YNNKEL (reference sequence). The CDR3 contains 13 residues. V lost 4 bases, J lost 3 bases, and 9 bases lay in between. CDR3 DNA sequence: TGTGCCAGCAGCCTAGGACAGCACACTGAAGCTTTCTTT. Protein: CASSLGQHTEAFF.

This clonotype was seen a few times. The CDR3 DNA is TGCAGTGCTAGGGGAAGGGAGGGGCAGTTCTTC. Protein sequence: CSARGREGQFF. The V gene is TRBV20-1, the J gene TRBJ2-1, with 7 bases matching TRBD2. V lost 3 bases to trimming and J lost 12 bases; unmatched junction nucleotides: 5. This CDR3 has 11 residues. Germline loops: CDR1 DFQATT, CDR2 SNEGSKA (reference sequence).

The chain carries TRBV4-1 and TRBJ1-1; the D is unclear. Trimming took 1 base from V and 6 from J, leaving 15 bases between them. Per the germline V gene, CDR1 is MGHRA and CDR2 is YSYEKL. This CDR3 has 15 residues. CDR3 sequence: CASSQGGGLLPEAFF. In DNA, the CDR3 is TGCGCCAGCAGCCAAGGGGGAGGTCTCCTGCCTGAAGCTTTCTTT.

The rearrangement joins TRBV11-2 to TRBJ2-1; 9 nucleotides line up with TRBD2. Trimming cost V 7 bases and J 3 bases; bases outside gene matches: 7. This CDR3 region has 15 residues. In germline, CDR1 is SGHAT, CDR2 FQNNGV. CDR3 amino acids: CASKELAGDYNEQFF. The CDR3 DNA reads TGTGCCAGCAAAGAGTTAGCGGGAGACTACAATGAGCAGTTCTTC.

The chain couples TRBV30 to TRBJ2-7; D may be TRBD1 (5 bases). Trimming removed 0 bases at V and 6 bases at J, with 15 bases between. Per germline, CDR1 GTSNPN and CDR2 SVGIG (reference sequence). The CDR3 loop spans 14 amino acids. Written as DNA, the CDR3 is TGTGCCTGGAGTGTACAGGTCAGCCTCGGCGAGCAGTACTTC. Protein product: CAWSVQVSLGEQYF.

This clonotype was seen a handful of times. The chain is built from TRBV7-8 and TRBJ2-1, with TRBD2 matching over 15 bases. Germline loops: CDR1 SGHVS, CDR2 FQNEAQ. The V gene end was trimmed by 5 bases and the J gene end by 2 bases; junction bases not matched to a gene: 10. The CDR3 has 19 residues. As DNA, the CDR3 is TGTGCCAGCAGCCCGGGACTAGCGGGAGGTTTTGGTACCTACAATGAGCAGTTCTTC. It codes for CASSPGLAGGFGTYNEQFF.

This clonotype was observed a few times. The chain couples TRBV20-1 to TRBJ2-5, with no clear D. With 0 bases removed from V and 2 bases from J, the gap between germline ends came to 10 bases. This CDR3 is built from 14 residues. The V gene's germline CDR1 is DFQATT and CDR2 SNEGSKA (reference sequence). CDR3 nucleotide sequence: TGCAGTGCTAGAGAGGCGGTCAGTCAAGAGACCCAGTACTTC. The encoded protein is CSAREAVSQETQYF.

The genes are TRBV11-3 and TRBJ2-1; TRBD2 aligns across 12 bases. V lost 4 bases, J lost 0 bases, and 7 bases stayed unmatched. CDR3 length: 18 amino acids. Germline lookup yields CDR1 SGHNT and CDR2 YENEEA. CDR3 protein: CASSSRTSGMSSYNEQFF. The CDR3 DNA reads as TGTGCCAGCAGCTCCAGGACTAGCGGGATGAGCTCCTACAATGAGCAGTTCTTC.

V gene TRBV5-1 combines with J gene TRBJ1-1, with 7 bases fitting TRBD1. The length of the CDR3 is 15 residues. CDR1 is SGHRS and CDR2 is YFSETQ in the germline V gene. J was trimmed by 4 bases and V by 2 bases; bases with no gene match: 8. For the CDR3, the DNA is TGCGCCAGCAGCTTCATGACAGGGTTGGGCACTGAAGCTTTCTTT. Amino acids: CASSFMTGLGTEAFF.

The rearrangement joins TRBV2 to TRBJ1-2; 7 positions match TRBD1. The germline gives CDR1 SNHLY, CDR2 FYNNEI. V lost 5 bases, J lost 4 bases, and 13 bases stayed unmatched. The CDR3 sequence is 16 residues long. The CDR3 coding sequence is TGTGCCAGCAGTCCCGGGACAGCTTCCGCCCTCTATGGCTACACCTTC. Its protein is CASSPGTASALYGYTF.

The rearrangement uses TRBV20-1 and TRBJ1-4; D remains ambiguous. The CDR3 consists of 16 residues. The V gene lost 5 bases and the J gene lost 4 bases, with 20 bases spanning the gap. Germline values: CDR1 DFQATT, CDR2 SNEGSKA (reference sequence). The CDR3 loop is CSARPGAPDYNEKLFF. The CDR3 nucleotides read TGCAGTGCTCGCCCGGGAGCACCGGATTATAATGAAAAACTGTTTTTT.

In DNA form, the CDR3 reads TGTGCCTGGAACCTGGGTGGAAACACCATATATTTT. Protein: CAWNLGGNTIYF. The rearrangement uses TRBV30 and TRBJ1-3; D remains unclear. CDR1 is GTSNPN, CDR2 SVGIG, per germline (reference sequence). V lost 4 bases to trimming and J lost 3 bases, with 7 bases between them. The CDR3 is 12 amino acids.